This TCR beta chain was sequenced in a study of cytomegalovirus exposure and HLA in healthy donors. This clone was found once. The antigen remains unidentified. Repertoires were generated with immunoSEQ multiplex PCR, while TCRdb's copy carries only in-frame clones and drops some. The data hold 100,000 to 150,000 clones, with approximately 90% observed a single time. Study-level results: A few chains linked to CMV were shown in vitro to be specific for CMV antigens.

Germline-derived CDR1 and CDR2 are SNHLY and FYNNEI. The CDR3 totals 12 residues. The V segment lost 6 bases and the J segment 12 bases; nucleotides outside the gene matches: 5. The clonotype originates from a woman younger than 30 in good health and CMV-seronegative. Sequencing was done on a sample of PBMCs. The rearrangement uses TRBV2 and TRBJ2-3, with 11 bases fitting TRBD2. Here the CDR3 reads CASSRLAGTQYF. The CDR3 nucleotides read TGTGCCAGCAGCCGACTAGCGGGGACACAGTATTTT.